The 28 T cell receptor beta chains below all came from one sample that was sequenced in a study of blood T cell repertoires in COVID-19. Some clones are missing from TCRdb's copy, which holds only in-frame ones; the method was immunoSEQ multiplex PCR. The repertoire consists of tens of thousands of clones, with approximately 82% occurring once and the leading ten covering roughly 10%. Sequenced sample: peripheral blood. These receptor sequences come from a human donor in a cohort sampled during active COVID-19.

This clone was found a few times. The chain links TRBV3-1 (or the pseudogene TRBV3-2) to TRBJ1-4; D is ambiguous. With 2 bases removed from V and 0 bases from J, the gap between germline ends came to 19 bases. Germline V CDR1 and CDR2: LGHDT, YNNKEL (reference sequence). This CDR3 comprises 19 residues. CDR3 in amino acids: CASSQRGDPLVATNEKLFF. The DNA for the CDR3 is TGTGCCAGCAGCCAACGGGGAGACCCGTTAGTTGCAACTAATGAAAAACTGTTTTTT.

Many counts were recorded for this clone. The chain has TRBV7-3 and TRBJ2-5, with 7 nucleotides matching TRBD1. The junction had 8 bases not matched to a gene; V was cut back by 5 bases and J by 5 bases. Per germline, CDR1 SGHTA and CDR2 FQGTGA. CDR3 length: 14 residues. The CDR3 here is CASSVSGTAETQYF. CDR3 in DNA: TGTGCCAGCAGCGTTTCCGGGACAGCGGAGACCCAGTACTTC.

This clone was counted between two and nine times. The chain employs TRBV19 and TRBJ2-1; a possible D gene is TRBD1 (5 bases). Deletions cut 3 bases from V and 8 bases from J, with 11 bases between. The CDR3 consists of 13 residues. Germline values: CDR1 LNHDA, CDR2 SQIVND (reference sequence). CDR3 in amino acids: CASSIPPGYEQFF. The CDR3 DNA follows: TGTGCCAGTAGTATCCCCCCAGGGTATGAGCAGTTCTTC. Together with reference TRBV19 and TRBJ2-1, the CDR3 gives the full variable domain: DGGITQSPKYLFRKEGQNVTLSCEQNLNHDAMYWYRQDPGQGLRLIYYSQIVNDFQKGDIAEGYSVSREKKESFPLTVTSAQKNPTAFYLCASSIPPGYEQFFGPGTRLTVL.

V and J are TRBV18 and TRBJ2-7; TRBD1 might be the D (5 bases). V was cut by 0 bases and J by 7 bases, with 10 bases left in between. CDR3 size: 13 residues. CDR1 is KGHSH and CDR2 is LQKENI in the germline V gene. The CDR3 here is CASSPPGEGEQYF. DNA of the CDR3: TGTGCCAGCTCACCACCAGGGGAAGGGGAGCAGTACTTC.

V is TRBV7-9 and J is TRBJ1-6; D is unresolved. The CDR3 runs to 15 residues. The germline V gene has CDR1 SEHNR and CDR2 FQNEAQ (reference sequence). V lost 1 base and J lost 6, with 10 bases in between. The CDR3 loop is CASSLVPGINSPLHF. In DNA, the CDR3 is TGTGCCAGCAGCTTAGTTCCGGGGATTAATTCACCCCTCCACTTT. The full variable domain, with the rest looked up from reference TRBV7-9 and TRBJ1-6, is DTGVSQNPRHKITKRGQNVTFRCDPISEHNRLYWYRQTLGQGPEFLTYFQNEAQLEKSRLLSDRFSAERPKGSFSTLEIQRTEQGDSAMYLCASSLVPGINSPLHFGNGTRLTVT.

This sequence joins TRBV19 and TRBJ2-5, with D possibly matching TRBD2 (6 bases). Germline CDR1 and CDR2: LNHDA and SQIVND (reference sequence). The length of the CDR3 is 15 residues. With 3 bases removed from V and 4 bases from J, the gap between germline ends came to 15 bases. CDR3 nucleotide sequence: TGTGCCAGTAGTATGGATGTGATCGGGGGAGAGACCCAGTACTTC. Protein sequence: CASSMDVIGGETQYF.

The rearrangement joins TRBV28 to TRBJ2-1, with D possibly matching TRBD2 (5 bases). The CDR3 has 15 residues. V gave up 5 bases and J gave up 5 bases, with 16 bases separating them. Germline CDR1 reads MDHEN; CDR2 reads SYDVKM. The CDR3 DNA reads TGTGCCAGCAGTCCGCCTGCGACGGGAAACAATGAGCAGTTCTTC. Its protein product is CASSPPATGNNEQFF.

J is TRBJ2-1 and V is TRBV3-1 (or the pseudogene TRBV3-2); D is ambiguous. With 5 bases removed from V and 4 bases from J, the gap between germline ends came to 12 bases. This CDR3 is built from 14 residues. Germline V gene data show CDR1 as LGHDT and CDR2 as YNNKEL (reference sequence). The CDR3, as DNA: TGTGCCAGCAGCGTGAATGGCCTTTACAATGAGCAGTTCTTC. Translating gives CASSVNGLYNEQFF.

The CDR3 DNA sequence: TGTGCCAGCAGCTCGGCTCCCGGGGGTCAGCCCCAGCATTTT. This sequence encodes CASSSAPGGQPQHF. V usage is TRBV5-6 and J usage is TRBJ1-5; TRBD1 might be the D (5 bases). Trimming stripped 3 bases from V and 6 bases from J, with 13 bases between. This CDR3 spans 14 amino acids. The V gene's germline CDR1 is SGHDT and CDR2 YYEEEE.

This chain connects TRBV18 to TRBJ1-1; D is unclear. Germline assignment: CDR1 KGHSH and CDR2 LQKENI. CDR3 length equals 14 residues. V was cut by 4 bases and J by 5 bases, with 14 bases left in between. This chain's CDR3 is CASSLRTQRTEAFF. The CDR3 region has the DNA TGTGCCAGCTCACTTCGGACTCAGCGGACTGAAGCTTTCTTT. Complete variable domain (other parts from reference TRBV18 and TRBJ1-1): NAGVMQNPRHLVRRRGQEARLRCSPMKGHSHVYWYRQLPEEGLKFMVYLQKENIIDESGMPKERFSAEFPKEGPSILRIQQVVRGDSAAYFCASSLRTQRTEAFFGQGTRLTVV.

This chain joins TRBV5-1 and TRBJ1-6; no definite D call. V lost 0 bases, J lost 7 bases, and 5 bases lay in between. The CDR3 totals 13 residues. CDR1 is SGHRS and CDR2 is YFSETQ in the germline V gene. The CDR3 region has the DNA TGCGCCAGCAGCTTGGGAGGGAATTCACCCCTCCACTTT. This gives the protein CASSLGGNSPLHF.

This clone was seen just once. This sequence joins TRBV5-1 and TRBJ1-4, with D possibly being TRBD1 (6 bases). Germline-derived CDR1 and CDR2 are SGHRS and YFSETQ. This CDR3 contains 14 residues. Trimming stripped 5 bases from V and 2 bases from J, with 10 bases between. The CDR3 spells CASSFDRTNEKLFF. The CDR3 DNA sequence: TGCGCCAGCAGTTTTGACAGGACTAATGAAAAACTGTTTTTT.

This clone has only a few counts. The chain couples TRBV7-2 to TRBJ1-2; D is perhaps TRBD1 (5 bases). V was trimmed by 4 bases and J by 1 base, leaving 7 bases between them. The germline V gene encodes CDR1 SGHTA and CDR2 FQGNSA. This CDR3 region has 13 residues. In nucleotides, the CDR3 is TGTGCCAGCAGCTCAGGGATTAACTATGGCTACACCTTC. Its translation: CASSSGINYGYTF.

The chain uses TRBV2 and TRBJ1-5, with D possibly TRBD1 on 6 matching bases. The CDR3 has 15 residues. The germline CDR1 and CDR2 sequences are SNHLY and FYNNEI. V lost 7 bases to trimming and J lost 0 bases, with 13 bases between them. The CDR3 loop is CASNQDRHSNQPQHF. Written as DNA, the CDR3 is TGTGCCAGCAACCAGGACAGACATAGCAATCAGCCCCAGCATTTT.

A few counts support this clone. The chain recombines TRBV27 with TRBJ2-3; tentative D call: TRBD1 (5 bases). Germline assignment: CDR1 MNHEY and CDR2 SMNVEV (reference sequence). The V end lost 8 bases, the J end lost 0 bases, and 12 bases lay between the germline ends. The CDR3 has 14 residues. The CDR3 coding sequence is TGTGCCAGCTCCAGGGCCTTGAGCACAGATACGCAGTATTTT. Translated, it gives CASSRALSTDTQYF.

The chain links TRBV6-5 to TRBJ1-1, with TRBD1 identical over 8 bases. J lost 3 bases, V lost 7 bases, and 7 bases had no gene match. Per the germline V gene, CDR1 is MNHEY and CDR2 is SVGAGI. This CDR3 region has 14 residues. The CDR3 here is CASTGTGGDTEAFF. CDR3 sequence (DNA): TGTGCCAGCACCGGAACAGGGGGGGACACTGAAGCTTTCTTT.

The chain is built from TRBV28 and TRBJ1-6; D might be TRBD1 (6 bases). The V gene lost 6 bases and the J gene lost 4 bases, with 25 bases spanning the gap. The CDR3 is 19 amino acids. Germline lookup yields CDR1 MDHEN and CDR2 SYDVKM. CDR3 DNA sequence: TGTGCCAGCAGGATAAATAAGGGGCGGGGGCCGACATATAATTCACCCCTCCACTTT. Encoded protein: CASRINKGRGPTYNSPLHF. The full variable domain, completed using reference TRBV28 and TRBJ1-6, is DVKVTQSSRYLVKRTGEKVFLECVQDMDHENMFWYRQDPGLGLRLIYFSYDVKMKEKGDIPEGYSVSREKKERFSLILESASTNQTSMYLCASRINKGRGPTYNSPLHFGNGTRLTVT.

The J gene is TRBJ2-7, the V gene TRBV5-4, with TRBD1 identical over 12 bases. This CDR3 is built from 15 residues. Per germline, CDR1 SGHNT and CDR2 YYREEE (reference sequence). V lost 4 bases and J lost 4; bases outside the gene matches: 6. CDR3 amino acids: CASSVGTGGTYEQYF. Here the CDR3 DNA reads TGTGCCAGCAGCGTGGGGACAGGGGGCACGTACGAGCAGTACTTC. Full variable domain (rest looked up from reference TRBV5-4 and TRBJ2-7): ETGVTQSPTHLIKTRGQQVTLRCSSQSGHNTVSWYQQALGQGPQFIFQYYREEENGRGNFPPRFSGLQFPNYSSELNVNALELDDSALYLCASSVGTGGTYEQYFGPGTRLTVT.

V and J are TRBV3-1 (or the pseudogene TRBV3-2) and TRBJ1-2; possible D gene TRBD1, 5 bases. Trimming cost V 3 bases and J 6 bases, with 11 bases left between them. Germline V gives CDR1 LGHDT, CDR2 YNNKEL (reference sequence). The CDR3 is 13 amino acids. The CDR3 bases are TGTGCCAGCAGCCACCTCCGGGGGGATGGCTACACCTTC. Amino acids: CASSHLRGDGYTF.

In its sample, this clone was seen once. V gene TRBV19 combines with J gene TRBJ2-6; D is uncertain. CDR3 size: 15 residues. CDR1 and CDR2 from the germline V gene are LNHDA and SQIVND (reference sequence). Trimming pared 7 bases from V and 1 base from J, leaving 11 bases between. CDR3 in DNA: TGTGCCAGTATGCTAGACTCTTCTGGGGCCAACGTCCTGACTTTC. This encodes CASMLDSSGANVLTF.

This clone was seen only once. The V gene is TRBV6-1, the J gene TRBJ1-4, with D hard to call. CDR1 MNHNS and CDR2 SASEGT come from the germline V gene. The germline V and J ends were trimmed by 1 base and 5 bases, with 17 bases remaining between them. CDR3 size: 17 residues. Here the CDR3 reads CASSEETYRSKNEKLFF. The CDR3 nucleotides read TGTGCCAGCAGTGAAGAGACCTACCGGAGCAAAAATGAAAAACTGTTTTTT.

Here the CDR3 DNA reads TGTGCCAGCAGCCAGACTCCTGTGGCGGGACTCACAGATACGCAGTATTTT. Its protein is CASSQTPVAGLTDTQYF. This chain connects TRBV7-3 to TRBJ2-3; D is possibly TRBD2 (6 bases). V was shortened by 5 bases and J by 2 bases, with 20 bases between the two germline ends. This CDR3 contains 17 residues. Germline loops: CDR1 SGHTA, CDR2 FQGTGA.

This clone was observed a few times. CDR3 nucleotides: TGTGCCAGCAGTTTACTAGCCCGGGATCAGCCCCAGCATTTT. This codes for CASSLLARDQPQHF. The chain recombines TRBV28 with TRBJ1-5; D remains unclear. Germline V CDR1 and CDR2: MDHEN, SYDVKM. The CDR3 sequence is 14 residues long. V lost 2 bases to trimming and J lost 5 bases, with 10 bases between them. Drawing the rest from reference TRBV28 and TRBJ1-5, the complete variable domain is DVKVTQSSRYLVKRTGEKVFLECVQDMDHENMFWYRQDPGLGLRLIYFSYDVKMKEKGDIPEGYSVSREKKERFSLILESASTNQTSMYLCASSLLARDQPQHFGDGTRLSIL.

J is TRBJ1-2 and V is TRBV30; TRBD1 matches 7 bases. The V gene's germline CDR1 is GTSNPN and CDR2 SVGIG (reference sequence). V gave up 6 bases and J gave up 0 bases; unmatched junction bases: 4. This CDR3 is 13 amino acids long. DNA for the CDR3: TGTGCCTGCCGGGACAGCACTAACTATGGCTACACCTTC. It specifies CACRDSTNYGYTF.

CDR3 sequence: CASSRRVASGANVLTF. The CDR3 DNA sequence: TGTGCCAGCAGCCGGAGGGTAGCCTCTGGGGCCAACGTCCTGACTTTC. V usage is TRBV3-1 (or the pseudogene TRBV3-2) and J usage is TRBJ2-6; tentatively, D is TRBD2 (6 bases). The CDR3 contains 16 residues. Trimming stripped 4 bases from V and 0 bases from J, with 10 bases between. Germline-derived CDR1 and CDR2 are LGHDT and YNNKEL (reference sequence).

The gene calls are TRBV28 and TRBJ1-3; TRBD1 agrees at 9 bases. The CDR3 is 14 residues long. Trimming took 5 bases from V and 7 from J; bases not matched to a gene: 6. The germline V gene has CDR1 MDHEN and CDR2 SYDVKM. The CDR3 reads CASSAQTGGNTIYF. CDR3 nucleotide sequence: TGTGCCAGCAGTGCCCAGACAGGGGGGAACACCATATATTTT.

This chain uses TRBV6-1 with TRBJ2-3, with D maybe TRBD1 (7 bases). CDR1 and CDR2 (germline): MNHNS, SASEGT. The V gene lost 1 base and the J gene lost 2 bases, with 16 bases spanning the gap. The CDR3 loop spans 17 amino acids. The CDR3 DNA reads TGTGCCAGCAGTGAAGGCGGGACAGTAGGAATCACAGATACGCAGTATTTT. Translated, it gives CASSEGGTVGITDTQYF.

CDR3 sequence (DNA): TGCGCCAGCAGCTTGGTCGGGATTTGGGCTAGCACAGATACGCAGTATTTT. Its protein is CASSLVGIWASTDTQYF. The chain uses TRBV5-1 and TRBJ2-3; D is possibly TRBD2 (5 bases). CDR3 length equals 17 residues. V lost 0 bases and J lost 0, with 14 bases in between. In germline, CDR1 is SGHRS, CDR2 YFSETQ.